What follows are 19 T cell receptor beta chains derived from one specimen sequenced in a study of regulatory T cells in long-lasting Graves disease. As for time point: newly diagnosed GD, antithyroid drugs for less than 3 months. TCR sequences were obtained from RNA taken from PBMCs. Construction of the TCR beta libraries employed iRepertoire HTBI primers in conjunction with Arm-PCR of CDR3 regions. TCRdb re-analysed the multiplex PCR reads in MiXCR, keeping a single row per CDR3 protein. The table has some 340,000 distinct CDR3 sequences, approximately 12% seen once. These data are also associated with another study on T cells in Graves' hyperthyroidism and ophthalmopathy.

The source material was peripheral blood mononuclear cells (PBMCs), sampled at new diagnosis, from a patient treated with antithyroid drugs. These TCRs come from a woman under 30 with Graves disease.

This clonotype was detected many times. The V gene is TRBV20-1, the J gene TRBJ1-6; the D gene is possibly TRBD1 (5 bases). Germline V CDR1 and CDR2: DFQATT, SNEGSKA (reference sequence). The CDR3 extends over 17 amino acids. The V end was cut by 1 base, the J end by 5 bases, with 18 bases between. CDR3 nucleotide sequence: TGCAGTGCTAGAGCTGGGAGGCAGGGAGGCCATAATTCACCCCTCCACTTT. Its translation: CSARAGRQGGHNSPLHF.

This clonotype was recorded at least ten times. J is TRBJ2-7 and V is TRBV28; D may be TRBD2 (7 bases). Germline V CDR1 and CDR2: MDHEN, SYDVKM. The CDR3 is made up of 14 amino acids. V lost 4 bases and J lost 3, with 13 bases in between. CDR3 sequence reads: CASSYVGGGYEQYF. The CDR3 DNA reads TGTGCCAGCAGTTATGTGGGAGGGGGCTACGAGCAGTACTTC.

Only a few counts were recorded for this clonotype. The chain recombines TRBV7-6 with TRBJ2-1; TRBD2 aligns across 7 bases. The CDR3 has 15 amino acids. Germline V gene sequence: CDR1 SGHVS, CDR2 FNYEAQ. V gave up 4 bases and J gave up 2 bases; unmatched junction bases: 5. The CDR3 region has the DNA TGTGCCAGCAGCTACCTAGCGGCCACCTACAATGAGCAGTTCTTC. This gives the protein CASSYLAATYNEQFF.

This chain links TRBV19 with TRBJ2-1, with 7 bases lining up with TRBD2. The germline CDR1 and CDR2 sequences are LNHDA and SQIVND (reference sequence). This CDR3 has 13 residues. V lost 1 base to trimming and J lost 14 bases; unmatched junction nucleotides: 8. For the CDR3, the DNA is TGTGCCAGTAGTATAGGCACGACTAGCTCGAAGTTCTTC. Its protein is CASSIGTTSSKFF.

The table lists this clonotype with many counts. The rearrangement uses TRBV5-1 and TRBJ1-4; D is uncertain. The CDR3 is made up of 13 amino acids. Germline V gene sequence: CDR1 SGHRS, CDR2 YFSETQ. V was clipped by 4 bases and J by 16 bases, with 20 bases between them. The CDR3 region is CASSPAGVGVGFF. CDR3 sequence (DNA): TGCGCCAGCAGCCCCGCCGGCGTGGGCGTGGGGTTTTTT.

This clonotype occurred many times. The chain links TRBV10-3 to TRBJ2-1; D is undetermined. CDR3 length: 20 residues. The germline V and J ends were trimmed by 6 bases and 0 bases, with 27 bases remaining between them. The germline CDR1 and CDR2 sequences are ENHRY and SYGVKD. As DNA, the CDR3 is TGTGCCATCAGGGAAACCGGGCCCCCCGTAGACCAAAGCTCCTACAATGAGCAGTTCTTC. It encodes CAIRETGPPVDQSSYNEQFF.

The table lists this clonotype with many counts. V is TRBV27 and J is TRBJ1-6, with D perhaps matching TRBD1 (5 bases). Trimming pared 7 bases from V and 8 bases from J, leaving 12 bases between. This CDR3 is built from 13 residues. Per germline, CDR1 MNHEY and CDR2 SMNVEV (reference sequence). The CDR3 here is CASTGVRDSPLHF. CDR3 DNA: TGTGCCAGCACGGGGGTAAGGGATTCACCCCTCCACTTT.

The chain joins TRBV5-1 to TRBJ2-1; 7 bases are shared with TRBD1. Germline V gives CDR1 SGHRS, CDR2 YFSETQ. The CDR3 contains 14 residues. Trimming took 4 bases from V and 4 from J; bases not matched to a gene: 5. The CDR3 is CASSVTGIYNEQFF. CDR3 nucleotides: TGCGCCAGCAGCGTGACAGGGATTTACAATGAGCAGTTCTTC.

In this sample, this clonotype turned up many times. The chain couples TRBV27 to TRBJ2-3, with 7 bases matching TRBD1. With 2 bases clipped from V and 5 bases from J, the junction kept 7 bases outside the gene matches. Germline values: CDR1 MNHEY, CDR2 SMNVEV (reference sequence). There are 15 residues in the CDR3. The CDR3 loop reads CASSLVGRGKDTQYF. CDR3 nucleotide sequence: TGTGCCAGCAGTTTAGTGGGCAGGGGGAAAGATACGCAGTATTTT.

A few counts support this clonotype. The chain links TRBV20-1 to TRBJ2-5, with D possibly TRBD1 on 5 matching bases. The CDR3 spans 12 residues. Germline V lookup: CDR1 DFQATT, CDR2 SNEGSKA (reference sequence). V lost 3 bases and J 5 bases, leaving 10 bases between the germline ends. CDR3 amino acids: CSASLGAETQYF. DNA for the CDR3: TGCAGTGCTAGTTTAGGGGCGGAGACCCAGTACTTC.

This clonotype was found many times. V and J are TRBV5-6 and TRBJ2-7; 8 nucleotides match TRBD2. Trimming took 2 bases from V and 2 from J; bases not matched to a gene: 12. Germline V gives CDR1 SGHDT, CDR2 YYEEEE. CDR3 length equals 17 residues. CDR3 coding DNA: TGTGCCAGCAGCTTTTTTGAGGGAGCGGGAGACCCCTACGAGCAGTACTTC. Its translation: CASSFFEGAGDPYEQYF.

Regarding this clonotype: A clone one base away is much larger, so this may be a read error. The CDR3 reads CASSPASNEQFF. CDR3 nucleotide sequence: TGTGCCAGCAGCCCCGCCTCCAATGAGCAGTTCTTC. This chain links TRBV28 with TRBJ2-5; D uncertain. The tail of the sequence fits TRBJ2-1 better, so the J call may be wrong. Germline V CDR1 and CDR2: MDHEN, SYDVKM. The length of the CDR3 is 12 residues.

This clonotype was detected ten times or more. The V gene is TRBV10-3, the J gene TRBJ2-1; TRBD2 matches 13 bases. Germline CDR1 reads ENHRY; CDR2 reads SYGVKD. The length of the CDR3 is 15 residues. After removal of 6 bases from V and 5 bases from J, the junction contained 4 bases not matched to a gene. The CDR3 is CAIRTGTSGNNEQFF. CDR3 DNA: TGTGCCATCAGAACCGGGACTAGCGGGAACAATGAGCAGTTCTTC.

Written as DNA, the CDR3 is TGTGCCAGCAGCCCAGACGGTTCTGGCACAGATACGCAGTATTTT. Encoded protein: CASSPDGSGTDTQYF. The chain recombines TRBV7-9 with TRBJ2-3; D gene unclear. The V end was cut by 5 bases, the J end by 1 base, with 13 bases between. From germline, CDR1 is SEHNR and CDR2 FQNEAQ (reference sequence). The CDR3 runs 15 residues.

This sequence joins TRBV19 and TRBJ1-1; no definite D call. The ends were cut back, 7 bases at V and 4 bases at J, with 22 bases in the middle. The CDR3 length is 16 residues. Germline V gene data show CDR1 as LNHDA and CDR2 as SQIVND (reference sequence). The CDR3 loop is CASTIGMKGSGTEAFF. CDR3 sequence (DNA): TGTGCCAGTACCATTGGGATGAAGGGTAGTGGCACTGAAGCTTTCTTT. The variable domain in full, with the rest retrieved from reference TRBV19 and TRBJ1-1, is DGGITQSPKYLFRKEGQNVTLSCEQNLNHDAMYWYRQDPGQGLRLIYYSQIVNDFQKGDIAEGYSVSREKKESFPLTVTSAQKNPTAFYLCASTIGMKGSGTEAFFGQGTRLTVV.

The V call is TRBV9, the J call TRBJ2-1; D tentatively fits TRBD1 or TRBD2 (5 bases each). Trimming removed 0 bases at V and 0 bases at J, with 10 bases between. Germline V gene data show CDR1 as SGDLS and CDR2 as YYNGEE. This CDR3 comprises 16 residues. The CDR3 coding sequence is TGTGCCAGCAGCGTAGAGGGGAGTTCCTCCTACAATGAGCAGTTCTTC. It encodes CASSVEGSSSYNEQFF.

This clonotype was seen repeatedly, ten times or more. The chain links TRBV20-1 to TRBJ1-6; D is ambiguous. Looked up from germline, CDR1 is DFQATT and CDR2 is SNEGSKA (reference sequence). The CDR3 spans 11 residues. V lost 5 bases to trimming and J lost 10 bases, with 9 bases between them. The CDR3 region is CSARHGSPLHF. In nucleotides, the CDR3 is TGCAGTGCTCGTCATGGCTCACCCCTCCACTTT.

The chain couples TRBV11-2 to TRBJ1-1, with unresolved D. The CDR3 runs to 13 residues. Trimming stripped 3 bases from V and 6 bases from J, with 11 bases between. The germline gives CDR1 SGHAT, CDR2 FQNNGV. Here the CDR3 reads CASSLVGSPEAFF. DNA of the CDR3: TGTGCCAGCAGCTTGGTGGGATCCCCTGAAGCTTTCTTT.

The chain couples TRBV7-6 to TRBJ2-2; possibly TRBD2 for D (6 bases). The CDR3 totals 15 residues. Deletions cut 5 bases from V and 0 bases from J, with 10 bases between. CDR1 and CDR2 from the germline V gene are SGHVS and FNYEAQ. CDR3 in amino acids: CASSPDYANTGELFF. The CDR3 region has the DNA TGTGCCAGCAGCCCGGACTATGCGAACACCGGGGAGCTGTTTTTT.